Listed below are T cell receptor beta chains from one sample, sequenced in a study of cytomegalovirus exposure and HLA in healthy donors. TCRdb keeps only in-frame clones here, not all; method: immunoSEQ multiplex PCR. The data hold about 120,000 clones, with 80% observed a single time. Sequenced input: PBMCs. The receptors originated from a female donor in good health and CMV-seropositive. CDR3s include the opening cysteine and the closing phenylalanine or tryptophan. A D gene is named only where the DNA matches it firmly. Some rows have no size entry. The others give once, few or many, or a class for an expanded clone.

D,size,V,J,CDR3,DNA
-,-,TRBV7-3,TRBJ1-2,CASSRPMQGNGYTF,TGTGCCAGCAGCCGCCCGATGCAGGGAAATGGCTACACCTTC
-,-,TRBV5-1,TRBJ2-5,CASSFMETQYF,TGCGCCAGCAGCTTCATGGAGACCCAGTACTTC
TRBD1,few,TRBV6-1,TRBJ1-1,CASRHDRAKNTEAFF,TGTGCCAGCCGTCACGACAGGGCTAAGAACACTGAAGCTTTCTTT
TRBD1,-,TRBV20-1,TRBJ1-2,CSASSGGMGPF,TGCAGTGCTAGTTCAGGGGGCATGGGTCCCTTC
-,few,TRBV10-1,TRBJ1-1,CASGPAEAFF,TGCGCCAGCGGGCCAGCTGAAGCTTTCTTT
-,-,TRBV27,TRBJ1-2,CASSLVQGNGGYTF,TGTGCCAGCAGTTTGGTACAGGGAAATGGCGGCTACACCTTC
TRBD1,-,TRBV7-6,TRBJ2-1,CASSPGGQGTFYNEQFF,TGTGCCAGCAGCCCGGGGGGACAGGGGACTTTCTACAATGAGCAGTTCTTC
-,-,TRBV27,TRBJ2-7,CASSLEGRRFYEQYF,TGTGCCAGCAGTTTAGAAGGACGGAGGTTCTACGAGCAGTACTTC
-,-,TRBV6-5,TRBJ2-7,CASRPDRLPYEQYF,TGTGCCAGCAGGCCAGACAGATTACCCTACGAGCAGTACTTC
-,-,TRBV2,TRBJ1-3,CASSQQGPSGNTIYF,TGTGCCAGCAGTCAACAGGGTCCATCTGGAAACACCATATATTTT
-,few,TRBV11-2,TRBJ2-5,CASSFEETQYF,TGTGCCAGCAGCTTTGAGGAGACCCAGTACTTC
-,few,TRBV6-6,TRBJ1-6,CASSYQGGSPLHF,TGTGCCAGCAGTTACCAGGGAGGATCACCCCTCCACTTT
-,-,TRBV19,TRBJ1-1,CASSLRLEAFF,TGTGCCAGTAGTCTTAGACTTGAAGCTTTCTTT
-,-,TRBV5-1,TRBJ1-5,CASSSGQPNQPQHF,TGCGCCAGCAGCTCCGGACAGCCCAATCAGCCCCAGCATTTT
-,-,TRBV7-2,TRBJ2-2,CASSLPQGKDTGELFF,TGTGCCAGCAGCTTACCCCAGGGAAAGGATACCGGGGAGCTGTTTTTT
-,-,TRBV4-2,TRBJ1-3,CASSQDAPRSGNTIYF,TGTGCCAGCAGCCAAGATGCGCCCCGCTCTGGAAACACCATATATTTT
TRBD1,-,TRBV10-2,TRBJ1-2,CASSELLGTATNYGYTF,TGCGCCAGCAGTGAGTTGTTGGGGACAGCGACTAACTATGGCTACACCTTC
TRBD2,-,TRBV6-5,TRBJ2-5,CASSYKRGGPQETQYF,TGTGCCAGCAGTTATAAGCGGGGGGGCCCACAAGAGACCCAGTACTTC
TRBD2,-,TRBV6-5,TRBJ2-5,CASSYGLAGGQETQYF,TGTGCCAGCAGTTACGGTCTAGCGGGGGGGCAGGAGACCCAGTACTTC
-,once,TRBV23-1,TRBJ1-1,CASSFSETVNTEAFF,TGCGCCAGCAGTTTTTCCGAGACAGTGAACACTGAAGCTTTCTTT
-,-,TRBV5-6,TRBJ1-2,CASSPTQNYGYTF,TGTGCCAGCAGCCCAACACAAAACTATGGCTACACCTTC
-,-,TRBV6-5,TRBJ1-2,CASSYGRDRSDYGYTF,TGTGCCAGCAGTTATGGCAGGGATAGGTCGGACTATGGCTACACCTTC
-,-,TRBV9,TRBJ2-5,CASSVERGGTQETQYF,TGTGCCAGCAGCGTAGAGAGGGGGGGAACCCAAGAGACCCAGTACTTC
-,-,TRBV18,TRBJ2-2,CASSRAGNTGELFF,TGTGCCAGCTCACGTGCAGGGAACACCGGGGAGCTGTTTTTT
-,once,TRBV5-6,TRBJ1-4,CASSYTGLPLFF,TGTGCCAGCAGCTACACAGGGCTTCCACTGTTTTTT
-,-,TRBV2,TRBJ2-7,CASSEKRLGNEQYF,TGTGCCAGCAGTGAAAAGCGGCTCGGGAACGAGCAGTACTTC
TRBD1,-,TRBV4-2,TRBJ1-5,CASSLAGTEGQPQHF,TGTGCCAGCAGCCTCGCCGGGACAGAGGGTCAGCCCCAGCATTTT
-,few,TRBV4-3,TRBJ2-2,CASSQDVGPGTGELFF,TGCGCCAGCAGCCAAGATGTGGGGCCGGGCACCGGGGAGCTGTTTTTT
-,-,TRBV13,TRBJ1-2,CASSWRANYGYTF,TGTGCCAGCAGCTGGAGGGCCAACTATGGCTACACCTTC
TRBD2,-,TRBV7-3,TRBJ2-2,CASSFGGGAPGELFF,TGTGCCAGCAGCTTCGGCGGGGGGGCTCCCGGGGAGCTGTTTTTT
TRBD1,-,TRBV7-9,TRBJ2-2,CASSAYRGPTGELFF,TGTGCCAGCAGCGCCTACAGGGGCCCCACCGGGGAGCTGTTTTTT
TRBD1,-,TRBV11-1,TRBJ1-1,CASSPWTGGNTEAFF,TGTGCCAGCAGTCCTTGGACAGGGGGGAACACTGAAGCTTTCTTT
-,-,TRBV30,TRBJ1-3,CAWSGGLTHPSGNTIYF,TGTGCCTGGAGTGGGGGACTCACCCATCCCTCTGGAAACACCATATATTTT
TRBD1,-,TRBV28,TRBJ2-1,CASRRTGASYNEQFF,TGTGCCAGCAGGCGGACAGGGGCGTCCTACAATGAGCAGTTCTTC
-,-,TRBV7-9,TRBJ1-3,CASSARQDGNTIYF,TGTGCCAGCAGCGCCAGACAGGACGGAAACACCATATATTTT
-,-,TRBV7-9,TRBJ1-5,CASSSEVRQPQHF,TGTGCCAGCAGCTCGGAGGTTCGACAGCCCCAGCATTTT
-,-,TRBV25-1,TRBJ1-2,CASSNVGYTF,TGTGCCAGCAGTAATGTAGGCTACACCTTC
TRBD1,-,TRBV19,TRBJ1-4,CASSITGAGESGTNEKLFF,TGTGCCAGTAGTATAACAGGGGCCGGAGAATCAGGGACTAATGAAAAACTGTTTTTT
TRBD1,-,TRBV9,TRBJ1-4,CASSAGPGGWGEKLFF,TGTGCCAGCAGCGCGGGGCCAGGGGGATGGGGAGAAAAACTGTTTTTT
TRBD2,-,TRBV27,TRBJ2-3,CASSAIFSGGERADTQYF,TGTGCCAGCAGCGCGATCTTTAGCGGGGGGGAGAGAGCAGATACGCAGTATTTT
-,-,TRBV9,TRBJ2-1,CASSVEGVGAWNEQFF,TGTGCCAGCAGCGTAGAGGGGGTTGGGGCCTGGAATGAGCAGTTCTTC
-,-,TRBV15,TRBJ2-7,CATSRDLGRDEQYF,TGTGCCACCAGCAGAGATTTAGGGAGAGACGAGCAGTACTTC
TRBD2,-,TRBV11-2,TRBJ2-5,CASNGLVDQETQYF,TGTGCCAGCAACGGACTAGTCGACCAAGAGACCCAGTACTTC
-,-,TRBV10-2,TRBJ2-7,CASSESISYEQYF,TGCGCCAGCAGTGAGTCGATTAGTTACGAGCAGTACTTC
-,-,TRBV19,TRBJ2-1,CASSFSGLGQAGQFF,TGTGCCAGTAGTTTCTCGGGACTGGGGCAGGCAGGGCAGTTCTTC
TRBD1,-,TRBV7-2,TRBJ2-5,CASTGTASQETQYF,TGTGCCAGTACCGGGACAGCCTCACAAGAGACCCAGTACTTC
TRBD1,-,TRBV10-1,TRBJ1-1,CASSAGTGADTEAFF,TGCGCCAGCAGCGCTGGGACAGGGGCTGACACTGAAGCTTTCTTT
-,-,TRBV29-1,TRBJ2-5,CSVEDENRQETQYF,TGCAGCGTTGAAGATGAGAACAGACAAGAGACCCAGTACTTC
TRBD1,once,TRBV4-1,TRBJ1-1,CASSQASGQGRASPNTEAFF,TGCGCCAGCAGCCAAGCTTCCGGACAGGGCCGTGCATCGCCGAACACTGAAGCTTTCTTT
TRBD1,-,TRBV18,TRBJ2-7,CASSPYGTASYEQYF,TGTGCCAGCTCACCATACGGGACAGCCTCCTACGAGCAGTACTTC
-,-,TRBV5-4,TRBJ1-2,CASSLVGAYGYTF,TGTGCCAGCAGCTTGGTAGGAGCCTATGGCTACACCTTC
TRBD1,-,TRBV6-5,TRBJ1-2,CASSQGTGAHGYTF,TGTGCCAGCAGCCAAGGGACAGGGGCTCATGGCTACACCTTC
TRBD2,-,TRBV4-3,TRBJ2-5,CASSQGLAGGKGTQYF,TGCGCCAGCAGCCAAGGTCTAGCGGGGGGCAAAGGGACCCAGTACTTC
-,-,TRBV28,TRBJ2-1,CASRDLARGYNEQFF,TGTGCCAGCAGGGACCTAGCGCGTGGATACAATGAGCAGTTCTTC